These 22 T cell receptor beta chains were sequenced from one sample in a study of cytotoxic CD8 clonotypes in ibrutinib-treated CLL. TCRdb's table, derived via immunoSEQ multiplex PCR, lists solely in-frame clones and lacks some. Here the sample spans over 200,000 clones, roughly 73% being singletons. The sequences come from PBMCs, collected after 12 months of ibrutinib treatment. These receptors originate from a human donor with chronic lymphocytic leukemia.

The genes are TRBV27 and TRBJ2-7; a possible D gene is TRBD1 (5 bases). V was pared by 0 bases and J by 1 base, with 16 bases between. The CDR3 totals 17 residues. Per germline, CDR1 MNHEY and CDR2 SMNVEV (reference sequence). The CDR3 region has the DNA TGTGCCAGCAGTTTATCAGTGACAGTTAGAGGTTCCTACGAGCAGTACTTC. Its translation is CASSLSVTVRGSYEQYF.

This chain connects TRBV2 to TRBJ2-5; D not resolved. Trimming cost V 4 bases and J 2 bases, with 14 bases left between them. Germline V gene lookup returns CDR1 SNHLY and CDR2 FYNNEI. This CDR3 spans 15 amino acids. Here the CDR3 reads CASSGDPGNQETQYF. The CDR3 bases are TGTGCCAGCAGTGGAGACCCGGGTAATCAAGAGACCCAGTACTTC. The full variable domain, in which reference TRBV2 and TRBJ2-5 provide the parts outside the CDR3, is EPEVTQTPSHQVTQMGQEVILRCVPISNHLYFYWYRQILGQKVEFLVSFYNNEISEKSEIFDDQFSVERPDGSNFTLKIRSTKLEDSAMYFCASSGDPGNQETQYFGPGTRLLVL.

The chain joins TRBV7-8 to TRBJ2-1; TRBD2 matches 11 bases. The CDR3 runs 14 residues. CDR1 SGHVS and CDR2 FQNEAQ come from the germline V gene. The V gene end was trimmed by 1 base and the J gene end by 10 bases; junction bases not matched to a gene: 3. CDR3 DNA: TGTGCCAGCAGCTTAGAACTAGCGGGGGCCGAGCAGTTCTTC. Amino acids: CASSLELAGAEQFF.

In DNA, the CDR3 is TGCAGCGTCCCGGGACAGGGGGACTATGGCTACACCTTC. This translates into CSVPGQGDYGYTF. This rearrangement joins TRBV29-1 to TRBJ1-2; 11 bases line up with TRBD1. CDR1 is SQVTM and CDR2 is ANQGSEA in the germline V gene. The CDR3 length is 13 residues. V lost 6 bases, J lost 3 bases, and 3 bases stayed unmatched. Drawing the rest from reference TRBV29-1 and TRBJ1-2, the complete variable domain is SAVISQKPSRDICQRGTSLTIQCQVDSQVTMMFWYRQQPGQSLTLIATANQGSEATYESGFVIDKFPISRPNLTFSTLTVSNMSPEDSSIYLCSVPGQGDYGYTFGSGTRLTVV.

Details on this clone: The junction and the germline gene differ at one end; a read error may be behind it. The CDR3 bases are TGTGCTAGCAGGCCCCTGAGAGGGGCCTCCTACAATGAGCAGTTCTTC. Translated: CASRPLRGASYNEQFF. This chain joins TRBV7-7 and TRBJ2-1, with D perhaps TRBD1 or TRBD2 (5 bases each). The CDR3 totals 16 residues. Germline V CDR1 and CDR2: SSHAT, FNYEAQ (reference sequence).

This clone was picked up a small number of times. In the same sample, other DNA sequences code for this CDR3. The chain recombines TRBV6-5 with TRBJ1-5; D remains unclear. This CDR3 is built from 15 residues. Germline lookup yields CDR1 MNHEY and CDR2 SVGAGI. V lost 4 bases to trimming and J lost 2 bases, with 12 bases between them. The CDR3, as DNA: TGTGCCAGCAGTTCTAGGACTGGGGGCAATCAGCCCCAGCATTTT. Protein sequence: CASSSRTGGNQPQHF.

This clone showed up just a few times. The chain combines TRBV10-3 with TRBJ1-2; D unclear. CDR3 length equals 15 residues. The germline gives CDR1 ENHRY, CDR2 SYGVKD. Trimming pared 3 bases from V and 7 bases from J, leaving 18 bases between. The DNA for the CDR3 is TGTGCCATCAGTGACCAGGTGGTTAGTTCCGGTGGCTACACCTTC. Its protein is CAISDQVVSSGGYTF.

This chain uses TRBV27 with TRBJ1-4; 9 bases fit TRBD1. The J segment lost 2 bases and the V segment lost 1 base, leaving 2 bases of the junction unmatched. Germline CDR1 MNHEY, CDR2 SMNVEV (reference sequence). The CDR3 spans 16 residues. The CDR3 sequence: CASSLYRGHTNEKLFF. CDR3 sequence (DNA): TGTGCCAGCAGTTTATACAGGGGGCATACTAATGAAAAACTGTTTTTT.

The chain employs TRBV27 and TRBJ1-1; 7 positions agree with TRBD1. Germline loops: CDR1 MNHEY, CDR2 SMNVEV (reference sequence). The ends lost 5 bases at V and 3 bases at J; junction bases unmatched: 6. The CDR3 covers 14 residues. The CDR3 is CASSPDREDTEAFF. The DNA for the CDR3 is TGTGCCAGCAGTCCAGACAGGGAGGACACTGAAGCTTTCTTT.

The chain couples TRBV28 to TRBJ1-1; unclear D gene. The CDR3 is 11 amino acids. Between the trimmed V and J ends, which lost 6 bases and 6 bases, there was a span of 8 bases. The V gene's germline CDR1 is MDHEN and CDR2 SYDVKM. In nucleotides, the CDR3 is TGTGCCAGCAGGCGATTGCCTGAAGCTTTCTTT. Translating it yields CASRRLPEAFF.

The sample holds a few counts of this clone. CDR3 nucleotide sequence: TGTGCCAGCAGTGTCCCGGGAGGAGAGACCCAGTACTTC. Its protein is CASSVPGGETQYF. The V call is TRBV25-1, the J call TRBJ2-5; 7 bases align to TRBD2. Germline V gene lookup returns CDR1 MGHDK and CDR2 SYGVNS. This CDR3 comprises 13 residues. V dropped 4 bases and J dropped 4; count of bases not matched to a gene: 3. The full variable domain, rest sourced from reference TRBV25-1 and TRBJ2-5, is EADIYQTPRYLVIGTGKKITLECSQTMGHDKMYWYQQDPGMELHLIHYSYGVNSTEKGDLSSESTVSRIRTEHFPLTLESARPSHTSQYLCASSVPGGETQYFGPGTRLLVL.

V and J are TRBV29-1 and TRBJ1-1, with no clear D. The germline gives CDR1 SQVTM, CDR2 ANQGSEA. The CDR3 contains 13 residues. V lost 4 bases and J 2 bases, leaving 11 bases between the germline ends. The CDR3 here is CSVGEQPNTEAFF. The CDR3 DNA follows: TGCAGCGTTGGGGAACAGCCTAACACTGAAGCTTTCTTT.

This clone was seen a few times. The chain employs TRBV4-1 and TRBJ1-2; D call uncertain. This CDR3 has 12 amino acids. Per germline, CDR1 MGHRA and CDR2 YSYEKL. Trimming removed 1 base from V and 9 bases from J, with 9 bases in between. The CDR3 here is CASSQVAGSYTF. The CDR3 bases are TGCGCCAGCAGCCAAGTAGCGGGTAGCTACACCTTC.

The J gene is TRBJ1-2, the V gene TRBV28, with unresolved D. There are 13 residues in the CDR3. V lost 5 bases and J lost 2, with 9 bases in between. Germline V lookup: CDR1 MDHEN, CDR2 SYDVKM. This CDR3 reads CASSGVGNYGYTF. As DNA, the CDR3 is TGTGCCAGCAGTGGGGTGGGAAACTATGGCTACACCTTC.

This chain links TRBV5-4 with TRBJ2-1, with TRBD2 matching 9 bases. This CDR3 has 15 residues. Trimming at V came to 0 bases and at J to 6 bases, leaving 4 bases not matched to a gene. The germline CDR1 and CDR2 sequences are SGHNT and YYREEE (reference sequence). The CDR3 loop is CASSLAGLAVNEQFF. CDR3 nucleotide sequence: TGTGCCAGCAGCTTGGCGGGACTAGCTGTCAATGAGCAGTTCTTC.

The CDR3 spells CASSPGAGDEQFF. The DNA for the CDR3 is TGCGCCAGCAGCCCGGGGGCCGGGGATGAGCAGTTCTTC. The chain recombines TRBV4-1 with TRBJ2-1, with D tentatively TRBD1 or TRBD2 (6 bases each). Between the trimmed V and J ends, which lost 4 bases and 8 bases, there was a span of 12 bases. Germline-derived CDR1 and CDR2 are MGHRA and YSYEKL. There are 13 residues in the CDR3.

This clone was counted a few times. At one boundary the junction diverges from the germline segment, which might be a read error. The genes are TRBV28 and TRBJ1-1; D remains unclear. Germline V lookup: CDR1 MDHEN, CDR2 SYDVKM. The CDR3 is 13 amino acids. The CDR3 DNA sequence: TGTGCCAGCGGTTTAAGAATGAACACTGAAGCTTTCTTT. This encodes CASGLRMNTEAFF. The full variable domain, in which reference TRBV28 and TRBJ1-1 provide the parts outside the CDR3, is DVKVTQSSRYLVKRTGEKVFLECVQDMDHENMFWYRQDPGLGLRLIYFSYDVKMKEKGDIPEGYSVSREKKERFSLILESASTNQTSMYLCASGLRMNTEAFFGQGTRLTVV.

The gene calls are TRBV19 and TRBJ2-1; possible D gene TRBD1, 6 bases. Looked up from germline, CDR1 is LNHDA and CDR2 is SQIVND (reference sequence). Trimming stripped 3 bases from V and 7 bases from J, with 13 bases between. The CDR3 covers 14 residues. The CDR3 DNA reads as TGTGCCAGTAGTATTTCCGGCAGGGGAAATGAGCAGTTCTTC. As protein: CASSISGRGNEQFF.

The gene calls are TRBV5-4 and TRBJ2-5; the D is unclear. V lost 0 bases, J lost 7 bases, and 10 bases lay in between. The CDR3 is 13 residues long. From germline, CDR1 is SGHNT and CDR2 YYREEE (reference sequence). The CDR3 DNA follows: TGTGCCAGCAGCTTGGACGGATCGGGGACCCAGTACTTC. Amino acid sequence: CASSLDGSGTQYF. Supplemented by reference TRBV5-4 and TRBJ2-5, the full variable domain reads ETGVTQSPTHLIKTRGQQVTLRCSSQSGHNTVSWYQQALGQGPQFIFQYYREEENGRGNFPPRFSGLQFPNYSSELNVNALELDDSALYLCASSLDGSGTQYFGPGTRLLVL.

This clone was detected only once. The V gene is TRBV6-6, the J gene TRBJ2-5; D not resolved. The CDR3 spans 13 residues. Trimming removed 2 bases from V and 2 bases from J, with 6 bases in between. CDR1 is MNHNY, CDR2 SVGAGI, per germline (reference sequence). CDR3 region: CASSYRAQETQYF. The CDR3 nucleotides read TGTGCCAGCAGTTACAGGGCTCAAGAGACCCAGTACTTC.

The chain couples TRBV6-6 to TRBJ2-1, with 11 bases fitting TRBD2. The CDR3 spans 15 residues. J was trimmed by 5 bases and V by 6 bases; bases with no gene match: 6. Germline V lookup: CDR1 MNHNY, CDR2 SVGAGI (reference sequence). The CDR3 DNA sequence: TGTGCCAGCAGACCCGCGGGACTAGCGGACAATGAGCAGTTCTTC. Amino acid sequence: CASRPAGLADNEQFF.

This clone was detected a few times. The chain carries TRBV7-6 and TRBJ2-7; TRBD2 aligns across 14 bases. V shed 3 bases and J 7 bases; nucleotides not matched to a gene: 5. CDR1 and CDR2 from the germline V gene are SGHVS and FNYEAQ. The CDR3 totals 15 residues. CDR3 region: CASSLGLAGVGEQYF. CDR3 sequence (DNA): TGTGCCAGCAGCTTGGGACTAGCGGGAGTGGGTGAGCAGTACTTC.